These 29 T cell receptor beta chains came from one sample sequenced in a study of blood T cell repertoires in COVID-19. This table comes from immunoSEQ multiplex PCR, and its TCRdb copy is limited to in-frame clones, with some not included. Of 270,000 or so clones listed, 85% to 90% are singletons. Sequencing was performed on peripheral blood. All receptors come from a woman in her 40s who had recovered from COVID-19.

The genes are TRBV6-5 and TRBJ1-1; the match to TRBD1 covers 11 bases. Germline V CDR1 and CDR2: MNHEY, SVGAGI. V lost 6 bases and J lost 11; bases outside the gene matches: 11. This CDR3 has 14 residues. The CDR3 is CASSQPRTGGKAFF. The CDR3 DNA is TGTGCCAGCAGCCAACCTAGGACAGGGGGCAAGGCTTTCTTT.

The chain has TRBV6-2 or TRBV6-3 and TRBJ1-1; 7 nucleotides line up with TRBD1. CDR1 is MNHEY, CDR2 SVGEGT, per germline. V dropped 4 bases and J dropped 4; count of bases not matched to a gene: 3. The CDR3 is 13 residues long. CDR3 nucleotide sequence: TGTGCCAGCAGTTCAGGGGGGCCCACTGAAGCTTTCTTT. Amino acids: CASSSGGPTEAFF.

V is TRBV3-1 (or the pseudogene TRBV3-2) and J is TRBJ1-2; the match to TRBD1 covers 7 bases. The germline V gene has CDR1 LGHDT and CDR2 YNNKEL (reference sequence). V was clipped by 1 base and J by 3 bases; unmatched bases: 5. This CDR3 has 15 amino acids. The CDR3 loop reads CASSQVKGADYGYTF. CDR3 sequence (DNA): TGTGCCAGCAGCCAAGTAAAGGGGGCGGACTATGGCTACACCTTC.

This chain joins TRBV5-5 and TRBJ2-2, with D unclear. This CDR3 spans 14 amino acids. Trimming stripped 2 bases from V and 1 base from J, with 6 bases between. CDR1 SGHKS and CDR2 YYEKEE come from the germline V gene (reference sequence). For the CDR3, the DNA is TGTGCCAGCAGCTTATGGAGGAACACCGGGGAGCTGTTTTTT. This translates into CASSLWRNTGELFF.

This rearrangement joins TRBV7-9 to TRBJ1-5, with a possible D match to TRBD1 (5 bases). Germline V gene sequence: CDR1 SEHNR, CDR2 FQNEAQ (reference sequence). Trimming took 1 base from V and 3 from J, leaving 10 bases between them. The CDR3 contains 15 residues. CDR3 loop: CASSLGAGINQPQHF. For the CDR3, the DNA is TGTGCCAGCAGCTTAGGGGCAGGGATCAATCAGCCCCAGCATTTT.

This rearrangement joins TRBV5-1 to TRBJ2-3; TRBD1 aligns across 7 bases. Germline assignment: CDR1 SGHRS and CDR2 YFSETQ. The CDR3 length is 16 residues. Losses at the gene ends were 2 bases for V and 4 bases for J; bases not matched to a gene: 10. The CDR3 DNA sequence: TGCGCCAGCAGCTTCCATTTACAGGGGTCAGCAGATACGCAGTATTTT. Protein sequence: CASSFHLQGSADTQYF.

This sequence joins TRBV6-5 and TRBJ2-5; D is ambiguous. The CDR3 is made up of 11 amino acids. Between the trimmed V and J ends, which lost 7 bases and 1 base, there was a span of 4 bases. Per the germline V gene, CDR1 is MNHEY and CDR2 is SVGAGI. The CDR3 bases are TGTGCCAGCAACTTCCAAGAGACCCAGTACTTC. Residues: CASNFQETQYF.

V usage is TRBV2 and J usage is TRBJ1-5; D is unclear. This CDR3 has 10 residues. Trimming removed 8 bases from V and 6 bases from J, with 5 bases in between. Germline V gene data show CDR1 as SNHLY and CDR2 as FYNNEI. The CDR3 protein is CASGLQPQHF. The CDR3 region has the DNA TGTGCCAGCGGCCTTCAGCCCCAGCATTTT.

The rearrangement joins TRBV15 to TRBJ1-6; unclear D gene. Trimming cost V 0 bases and J 4 bases, with 7 bases left between them. CDR1 and CDR2 from the germline V gene are LNHNV and YYDKDF (reference sequence). This CDR3 has 15 amino acids. Here the CDR3 DNA reads TGTGCCACCAGCAGAGATCCAGCGTATAATTCACCCCTCCACTTT. This codes for CATSRDPAYNSPLHF.

The gene calls are TRBV3-1 (or the pseudogene TRBV3-2) and TRBJ1-1; 7 nucleotides align to TRBD1. CDR1 LGHDT and CDR2 YNNKEL come from the germline V gene (reference sequence). V lost 1 base, J lost 6 bases, and 2 bases stayed unmatched. The CDR3 contains 13 residues. CDR3: CASSQAGGSEAFF. DNA for the CDR3: TGTGCCAGCAGCCAAGCAGGGGGGTCTGAAGCTTTCTTT.

The gene calls are TRBV19 and TRBJ1-5; TRBD1 matches 7 bases. CDR1 and CDR2 from the germline V gene are LNHDA and SQIVND (reference sequence). The CDR3 runs 19 residues. Unmatched junction bases numbered 19, after V lost 6 bases and J lost 2 bases. The CDR3 DNA sequence: TGTGCCAGTAGCCTTGCGGAGTCAGGGGGGTTGTGGGGCAATCAGCCCCAGCATTTT. It translates to CASSLAESGGLWGNQPQHF.

The chain has TRBV6-5 and TRBJ2-1; TRBD2 aligns across 9 bases. Trimming at V came to 8 bases and at J to 8 bases, leaving 7 bases not matched to a gene. The germline V gene encodes CDR1 MNHEY and CDR2 SVGAGI. There are 13 residues in the CDR3. CDR3 bases: TGTGCCAGCGTGGCGGGGGGGCTCGATGAGCAGTTCTTC. Its protein is CASVAGGLDEQFF.

This clone has only one observation. The chain has TRBV6-1 and TRBJ2-2; 7 nucleotides line up with TRBD1. The CDR3 has 15 amino acids. V lost 1 base to trimming and J lost 7 bases; unmatched junction nucleotides: 6. Germline V gene data show CDR1 as MNHNS and CDR2 as SASEGT. The CDR3 sequence: CASSEDLGGGGELFF. CDR3 nucleotide sequence: TGTGCCAGCAGTGAAGACCTAGGGGGCGGCGGGGAGCTGTTTTTT.

The J gene is TRBJ1-1, the V gene TRBV5-4; 7 bases agree with TRBD1. V lost 6 bases and J lost 6; bases outside the gene matches: 11. This CDR3 has 14 residues. Germline CDR1 reads SGHNT; CDR2 reads YYREEE (reference sequence). CDR3 DNA sequence: TGTGCCAGCACATCACAGGGGATTGGGGCTGAAGCTTTCTTT. Translation gives CASTSQGIGAEAFF. Variable domain in full (rest from reference TRBV5-4 and TRBJ1-1): ETGVTQSPTHLIKTRGQQVTLRCSSQSGHNTVSWYQQALGQGPQFIFQYYREEENGRGNFPPRFSGLQFPNYSSELNVNALELDDSALYLCASTSQGIGAEAFFGQGTRLTVV.

The chain uses TRBV13 and TRBJ2-1; 8 bases are a match to TRBD2. The V segment lost 6 bases and the J segment 3 bases; nucleotides outside the gene matches: 7. In germline, CDR1 is PRHDT, CDR2 FYEKMQ (reference sequence). The CDR3 runs to 15 residues. CDR3 protein: CASRSGLAGYNEQFF. CDR3 DNA: TGTGCCAGCAGATCGGGGCTAGCGGGCTACAATGAGCAGTTCTTC.

As DNA, the CDR3 is TGCGCCAGCAGCCAAGATTGGGCGCGGTCGGAGGAAGAGACCCAGTACTTC. This encodes CASSQDWARSEEETQYF. This chain joins TRBV4-1 and TRBJ2-5; perhaps TRBD2 as D (5 bases). The V end lost 0 bases, the J end lost 3 bases, and 17 bases lay between the germline ends. Germline V lookup: CDR1 MGHRA, CDR2 YSYEKL. The CDR3 loop spans 17 amino acids.

The table lists this clone with a count of one. The V and J genes are TRBV6-2 or TRBV6-3 and TRBJ2-7; perhaps TRBD1 as D (5 bases). V dropped 0 bases and J dropped 3 bases, with 12 bases sitting between them. Per the germline V gene, CDR1 is MNHEY and CDR2 is SVGEGT. This CDR3 spans 15 amino acids. CDR3 bases: TGTGCCAGCAGTTACTCGATCCAGGGTGGCTACGAGCAGTACGTC. The encoded protein is CASSYSIQGGYEQYV.

The gene calls are TRBV28 and TRBJ2-2; TRBD2 might be the D (6 bases). Germline V lookup: CDR1 MDHEN, CDR2 SYDVKM. CDR3 length: 14 amino acids. The V gene lost 7 bases and the J gene lost 6 bases, with 15 bases spanning the gap. This chain's CDR3 is CASTEGSGAGELFF. The CDR3 nucleotides read TGTGCCAGCACGGAGGGGTCAGGAGCCGGGGAGCTGTTTTTT.

The rearrangement uses TRBV11-3 and TRBJ2-5, with a weak D call TRBD2 (5 bases). This CDR3 contains 13 residues. The germline V and J ends were trimmed by 2 bases and 5 bases, with 9 bases remaining between them. The germline gives CDR1 SGHNT, CDR2 YENEEA. CDR3 amino acids: CASSLRDGETQYF. The CDR3 DNA sequence: TGTGCCAGCAGCTTACGGGATGGTGAGACCCAGTACTTC.

V and J are TRBV6-5 and TRBJ2-5; 11 bases are shared with TRBD2. This CDR3 is built from 15 residues. J gave up 2 bases and V 8 bases, and 7 bases lay outside the gene matches. From germline, CDR1 is MNHEY and CDR2 SVGAGI. Written as DNA, the CDR3 is TGTGCCAGCGCCAATCTAGCGGGAGGACAAGAGACCCAGTACTTC. It yields the protein CASANLAGGQETQYF.

J is TRBJ2-1 and V is TRBV19; 9 bases align to TRBD1. The J segment lost 5 bases and the V segment lost 5 bases, leaving 13 bases of the junction unmatched. Germline V lookup: CDR1 LNHDA, CDR2 SQIVND (reference sequence). The CDR3 is 17 amino acids. In DNA, the CDR3 is TGTGCCAGTAGTTCTGAGTACAGGGGGCACGGGAACAATGAGCAGTTCTTC. This encodes CASSSEYRGHGNNEQFF.

The genes are TRBV29-1 and TRBJ2-5; 7 bases align to TRBD2. The CDR3 is 15 amino acids. V shed 4 bases and J 2 bases; nucleotides not matched to a gene: 10. Germline CDR1 is SQVTM and CDR2 is ANQGSEA. The CDR3 nucleotides read TGCAGCGTTGCGAGACTAGCCCAACCTCAAGAGACCCAGTACTTC. Residues: CSVARLAQPQETQYF.

This clone showed up just once. The chain has TRBV7-9 and TRBJ2-2; D gene uncertain. Germline lookup yields CDR1 SEHNR and CDR2 FQNEAQ (reference sequence). Trimming pared 3 bases from V and 6 bases from J, leaving 5 bases between. This CDR3 spans 12 amino acids. CDR3 nucleotides: TGTGCCAGCAGCTTCTCCCCCGGGGAGCTGTTTTTT. Protein sequence: CASSFSPGELFF.

The chain uses TRBV5-1 and TRBJ2-2; 7 bases match TRBD2. V gave up 4 bases and J gave up 7 bases; unmatched junction bases: 7. Germline-derived CDR1 and CDR2 are SGHRS and YFSETQ. This CDR3 comprises 14 residues. CDR3 sequence: CASSGGLRGGELFF. The CDR3 bases are TGCGCCAGCAGCGGGGGACTAAGAGGCGGGGAGCTGTTTTTT.

V and J are TRBV5-1 and TRBJ2-3, with TRBD2 matching 12 bases. The CDR3 sequence is 17 residues long. CDR1 is SGHRS and CDR2 is YFSETQ in the germline V gene. Germline trimming cut 0 bases from V and 6 bases from J; bases unmatched to any gene: 8. CDR3 bases: TGCGCCAGCAGCTTGGAGGCTAGCGGGGGGGCAGGGGATACGCAGTATTTT. It encodes CASSLEASGGAGDTQYF.

The chain is built from TRBV15 and TRBJ2-3; no clear D. The germline V gene has CDR1 LNHNV and CDR2 YYDKDF (reference sequence). The length of the CDR3 is 15 residues. Trimming pared 1 base from V and 1 base from J, leaving 9 bases between. The CDR3 loop is CATSRGLARTDTQYF. The CDR3 region has the DNA TGTGCCACCAGCAGAGGGTTAGCTCGCACAGATACGCAGTATTTT.

V and J are TRBV7-8 and TRBJ2-2, with TRBD2 matching over 9 bases. V was clipped by 4 bases and J by 2 bases; unmatched bases: 8. CDR1 is SGHVS and CDR2 is FQNEAQ in the germline V gene. The CDR3 loop spans 17 amino acids. The CDR3 loop reads CASSSKWTSENTGELFF. Here the CDR3 DNA reads TGTGCCAGCAGCTCAAAATGGACTAGCGAAAACACCGGGGAGCTGTTTTTT.

The rearrangement joins TRBV2 to TRBJ2-3, with 7 bases identical to TRBD2. This CDR3 region has 13 residues. Germline trimming cut 8 bases from V and 5 bases from J; bases unmatched to any gene: 7. The germline CDR1 and CDR2 sequences are SNHLY and FYNNEI. The CDR3 region has the DNA TGTGCCAGCGAAATTGGCGGGGGAGATACGCAGTATTTT. Encoded protein: CASEIGGGDTQYF.

V usage is TRBV5-4 and J usage is TRBJ2-7; 11 positions agree with TRBD1. The ends lost 4 bases at V and 2 bases at J; junction bases unmatched: 5. Germline values: CDR1 SGHNT, CDR2 YYREEE (reference sequence). The CDR3 runs 15 residues. The CDR3 DNA reads as TGTGCCAGCAGCCGAACGGGACAGGGGGCCTACGAGCAGTACTTC. Translated, it gives CASSRTGQGAYEQYF.